Shown below are 26 T cell receptor beta chains from a single sample sequenced in a study of blood T cell repertoires in COVID-19. Profiling relied on immunoSEQ multiplex PCR, and the TCRdb table lists in-frame clones only, not all of them. The sample shows approximately 100,000 clones, about 86% of them seen only once. The source material was PBMCs or T cells enriched from blood (not recorded which). The source of these receptors is a woman aged 50 to 60 who had recovered from COVID-19.

J is TRBJ1-2 and V is TRBV29-1, with 10 nucleotides matching TRBD1. The CDR3 has 15 residues. Germline loops: CDR1 SQVTM, CDR2 ANQGSEA. V was pared by 7 bases and J by 3 bases, with 11 bases of the junction left unmatched. CDR3 region: CSAPMRDRGHYGYTF. CDR3 nucleotides: TGCAGCGCGCCGATGCGGGACAGGGGACACTATGGCTACACCTTC.

This clone appeared a single time. The chain has TRBV7-2 and TRBJ1-6, with 7 positions matching TRBD1. This CDR3 region has 15 residues. The germline V gene encodes CDR1 SGHTA and CDR2 FQGNSA. After removal of 6 bases from V and 5 bases from J, the junction contained 7 bases not matched to a gene. CDR3 residues: CASSSPGTDNSPLHF. The CDR3 nucleotides read TGTGCCAGCAGTTCTCCCGGGACAGATAATTCACCCCTCCACTTT.

The V and J genes are TRBV10-3 and TRBJ2-7, with D perhaps matching TRBD1 (5 bases). Trimming stripped 2 bases from V and 3 bases from J, with 11 bases between. The CDR3 runs to 14 residues. CDR1 is ENHRY, CDR2 SYGVKD, per germline. CDR3 DNA sequence: TGTGCCATCAGTGAGCGAACCGACAGCTACGAGCAGTACTTC. Protein: CAISERTDSYEQYF.

This chain uses TRBV5-1 with TRBJ2-1, with TRBD2 matching 7 bases. Germline values: CDR1 SGHRS, CDR2 YFSETQ. J lost 7 bases, V lost 4 bases, and 11 bases had no gene match. This CDR3 region has 15 residues. DNA for the CDR3: TGCGCCAGCAGCCTCCGGGGGGACCCATGGAATGAGCAGTTCTTC. This gives the protein CASSLRGDPWNEQFF.

This clone was observed a handful of times. This sequence joins TRBV3-1 (or the pseudogene TRBV3-2) and TRBJ2-3, with a tentative D call TRBD1 (6 bases). Looked up from germline, CDR1 is LGHDT and CDR2 is YNNKEL (reference sequence). V lost 2 bases, J lost 4 bases, and 7 bases lay in between. This CDR3 has 13 amino acids. CDR3 DNA sequence: TGTGCCAGCAGCCAAAAGGGGGCAGATACGCAGTATTTT. Residues: CASSQKGADTQYF.

The V call is TRBV10-2, the J call TRBJ1-2, with a tentative D call TRBD1 (6 bases). With 7 bases removed from V and 7 bases from J, the gap between germline ends came to 22 bases. Looked up from germline, CDR1 is WSHSY and CDR2 is SAAADI. CDR3 length: 15 residues. The CDR3 protein is CASTPTQQGLSGYTF. CDR3 sequence (DNA): TGCGCCAGCACCCCAACTCAACAGGGTCTGAGTGGCTACACCTTC.

A remark on this clone: This same CDR3 is encoded by further DNA sequences in the sample. This chain connects TRBV5-1 to TRBJ1-5; D is ambiguous. V shed 0 bases and J shed 4 bases, with 5 bases lying between them. The CDR3 length is 13 residues. Germline CDR1 reads SGHRS; CDR2 reads YFSETQ. The CDR3, as DNA: TGCGCCAGCAGCTTGGCTCTGAATCAGCCCCAGCATTTT. Translation: CASSLALNQPQHF.

Only one count was recorded for this clone. The chain is built from TRBV28 and TRBJ2-5; D is perhaps TRBD2 (6 bases). The germline V and J ends were trimmed by 3 bases and 0 bases, with 8 bases remaining between them. The CDR3 length is 14 residues. Germline V gene data show CDR1 as MDHEN and CDR2 as SYDVKM. CDR3 region: CASSLGRYQETQYF. CDR3 DNA: TGTGCCAGCAGTTTGGGGAGGTACCAAGAGACCCAGTACTTC.

This clone showed up just once. The rearrangement uses TRBV27 and TRBJ2-7, with TRBD1 matching over 10 bases. The V gene's germline CDR1 is MNHEY and CDR2 SMNVEV (reference sequence). CDR3 length equals 15 residues. Losses at the gene ends were 2 bases for V and 2 bases for J; bases not matched to a gene: 3. The CDR3 nucleotides are TGTGCCAGCAGTTTAACGGGGACAGGGGCCTACGAGCAGTACTTC. This sequence encodes CASSLTGTGAYEQYF.

V gene TRBV30 combines with J gene TRBJ1-4; maybe TRBD1 (6 bases). Germline V gene sequence: CDR1 GTSNPN, CDR2 SVGIG (reference sequence). CDR3 length: 14 amino acids. Trimming stripped 0 bases from V and 7 bases from J, with 12 bases between. The CDR3 bases are TGTGCCTGGAGTGTACGGGGGGCTGGTGAAAAACTGTTTTTT. Translated, it gives CAWSVRGAGEKLFF.

V usage is TRBV5-6 and J usage is TRBJ2-1; perhaps TRBD2 as D (6 bases). CDR1 is SGHDT and CDR2 is YYEEEE in the germline V gene. This CDR3 is 16 amino acids long. V lost 5 bases and J lost 2, with 17 bases in between. CDR3 residues: CASSSFGGRAYNEQFF. DNA for the CDR3: TGTGCCAGCAGTTCGTTCGGGGGACGGGCCTACAATGAGCAGTTCTTC.

V gene TRBV5-3 combines with J gene TRBJ2-7, with 7 bases matching TRBD1. TRBV5-3 is identified as an open reading frame with a role that is uncertain. V lost 4 bases, J lost 6 bases, and 10 bases stayed unmatched. The CDR3 sequence is 14 residues long. The CDR3 spells CARSQTGTAIEQYF. In nucleotides, the CDR3 is TGTGCCAGAAGCCAAACCGGGACAGCGATCGAGCAGTACTTC.

This clone has a handful of counts. V is TRBV5-1 and J is TRBJ1-2; TRBD1 is a possible D gene (6 bases). Germline V lookup: CDR1 SGHRS, CDR2 YFSETQ. CDR3 size: 13 residues. The V gene lost 2 bases and the J gene lost 4 bases, with 9 bases spanning the gap. CDR3 nucleotide sequence: TGCGCCAGCAGCTTACAGGGAGTCTATGGCTACACCTTC. It encodes CASSLQGVYGYTF.

This rearrangement joins TRBV18 to TRBJ2-7, with D maybe TRBD2 (5 bases). Germline loops: CDR1 KGHSH, CDR2 LQKENI. V was trimmed by 4 bases and J by 6 bases, leaving 13 bases between them. This CDR3 is 13 amino acids long. CDR3 amino acids: CASSQGRAVEQYF. The DNA of the CDR3 is TGTGCCAGCTCACAGGGAAGAGCGGTCGAGCAGTACTTC.

V usage is TRBV27 and J usage is TRBJ1-5, with TRBD1 identical over 9 bases. This CDR3 region has 15 residues. CDR1 is MNHEY, CDR2 SMNVEV, per germline (reference sequence). Losses at the gene ends were 1 base for V and 7 bases for J; bases not matched to a gene: 5. The CDR3 DNA reads TGTGCCAGCAGTTTATTGAGGGACAGGGACCAGCCCCAGCATTTT. It encodes CASSLLRDRDQPQHF.

The rearrangement joins TRBV13 to TRBJ2-7, with D perhaps TRBD1 (6 bases). V gave up 4 bases and J gave up 2 bases, with 9 bases separating them. The CDR3 spans 13 residues. Germline CDR1 and CDR2: PRHDT and FYEKMQ (reference sequence). The CDR3 spells CASSSGQTYEQYF. Here the CDR3 DNA reads TGTGCCAGCAGCTCTGGACAGACCTACGAGCAGTACTTC.

The rearrangement joins TRBV19 to TRBJ1-5, with TRBD1 matching 8 bases. J was trimmed by 6 bases and V by 1 base; bases with no gene match: 8. Germline V gene lookup returns CDR1 LNHDA and CDR2 SQIVND (reference sequence). CDR3 length: 16 residues. The CDR3 DNA reads TGTGCCAGTAGTATAGCATACCAGGGGGCAGCTCAGCCCCAGCATTTT. The encoded protein is CASSIAYQGAAQPQHF.

The gene calls are TRBV19 and TRBJ1-3, with D maybe TRBD1 (6 bases). The CDR3 runs to 15 residues. Germline lookup yields CDR1 LNHDA and CDR2 SQIVND (reference sequence). With 6 bases removed from V and 0 bases from J, the gap between germline ends came to 12 bases. CDR3 coding DNA: TGTGCCAGTAGAGGGGGGGGCCCCTCTGGAAACACCATATATTTT. Translated, it gives CASRGGGPSGNTIYF.

This chain joins TRBV19 and TRBJ2-3; D possibly corresponds to TRBD2 (5 bases). V was clipped by 5 bases and J by 7 bases, with 10 bases between them. This CDR3 spans 12 amino acids. Germline CDR1 LNHDA, CDR2 SQIVND (reference sequence). This CDR3 reads CASSWTGNTQYF. The CDR3 DNA follows: TGTGCCAGTAGTTGGACGGGGAATACGCAGTATTTT.

J is TRBJ1-6 and V is TRBV11-2; TRBD1 agrees at 10 bases. This CDR3 contains 18 residues. The germline gives CDR1 SGHAT, CDR2 FQNNGV. V trimming: 3 bases; J trimming: 7 bases; junction bases outside the gene matches: 12. Here the CDR3 reads CASSFAVIGTGENSPLHF. The CDR3 nucleotides read TGTGCCAGCAGCTTCGCAGTTATTGGGACAGGGGAAAATTCACCCCTCCACTTT. Supplemented by reference TRBV11-2 and TRBJ1-6, the full variable domain reads EAGVAQSPRYKIIEKRQSVAFWCNPISGHATLYWYQQILGQGPKLLIQFQNNGVVDDSQLPKDRFSAERLKGVDSTLKIQPAKLEDSAVYLCASSFAVIGTGENSPLHFGNGTRLTVT.

This clone was picked up one time. The V gene is TRBV28, the J gene TRBJ2-7; TRBD1 might be the D (6 bases). Germline V gives CDR1 MDHEN, CDR2 SYDVKM. V gave up 6 bases and J gave up 5 bases, with 14 bases separating them. The CDR3 is 13 residues long. CDR3 nucleotide sequence: TGTGCCAGCAGCCTCCGGGACACCGACGAGCAGTACTTC. Translating it yields CASSLRDTDEQYF.

The chain joins TRBV6-4 to TRBJ2-1; TRBD2 matches 11 bases. From germline, CDR1 is MRHNA and CDR2 SNTAGT. The length of the CDR3 is 16 residues. V was pared by 5 bases and J by 0 bases, with 3 bases of the junction left unmatched. CDR3 amino acids: CASSRTSGSSYNEQFF. For the CDR3, the DNA is TGTGCCAGCAGTAGAACTAGCGGGAGCTCCTACAATGAGCAGTTCTTC.

This clone is a singleton in its sample. The chain employs TRBV6-1 and TRBJ2-7; D gene uncertain. Germline values: CDR1 MNHNS, CDR2 SASEGT. With 2 bases removed from V and 3 bases from J, the gap between germline ends came to 11 bases. The CDR3 contains 14 residues. The CDR3 DNA is TGTGCCAGCAGTGAAATACCAACCTACTACGAGCAGTACTTC. It is translated as CASSEIPTYYEQYF.

The V gene is TRBV6-5, the J gene TRBJ1-2; tentatively, D is TRBD1 (6 bases). Deletions cut 2 bases from V and 8 bases from J, with 18 bases between. Germline V lookup: CDR1 MNHEY, CDR2 SVGAGI. There are 15 residues in the CDR3. Here the CDR3 DNA reads TGTGCCAGCAGTTACGGGGCCCCCGCAGGGGAAGGCTACACCTTC. The encoded protein is CASSYGAPAGEGYTF.

Note on this clone: Other DNA sequences of this sample code for an identical CDR3. The CDR3 DNA reads TGTGCCAGTAGTTCCGCGGTGAGCTACAATGAGCAGTTCTTC. Its translation is CASSSAVSYNEQFF. The chain joins TRBV19 to TRBJ2-1; D is undetermined. The CDR3 has 14 amino acids. The germline gives CDR1 LNHDA, CDR2 SQIVND (reference sequence). V shed 5 bases and J shed 3 bases, with 11 bases lying between them.

The rearrangement joins TRBV6-1 to TRBJ2-6; 8 bases align to TRBD1. This CDR3 contains 18 residues. Germline values: CDR1 MNHNS, CDR2 SASEGT. Trimming at V came to 4 bases and at J to 4 bases, leaving 12 bases not matched to a gene. The DNA for the CDR3 is TGTGCCAGCAGTGTTCAAGGACAGGGAACGCGAGGGGCCAACGTCCTGACTTTC. This encodes CASSVQGQGTRGANVLTF.